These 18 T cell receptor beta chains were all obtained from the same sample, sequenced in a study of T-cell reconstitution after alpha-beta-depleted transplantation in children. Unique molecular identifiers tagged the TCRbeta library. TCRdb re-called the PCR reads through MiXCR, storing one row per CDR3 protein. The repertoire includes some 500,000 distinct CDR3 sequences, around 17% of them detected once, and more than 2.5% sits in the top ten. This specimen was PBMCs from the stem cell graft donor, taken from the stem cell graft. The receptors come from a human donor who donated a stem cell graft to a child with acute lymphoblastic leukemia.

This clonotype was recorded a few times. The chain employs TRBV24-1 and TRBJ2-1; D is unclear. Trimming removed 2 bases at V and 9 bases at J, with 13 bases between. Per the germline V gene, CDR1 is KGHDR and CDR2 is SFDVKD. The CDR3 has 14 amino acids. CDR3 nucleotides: TGTGCCACCAGTGATTATAAGAACAGCCCTGAGCAGTTCTTC. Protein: CATSDYKNSPEQFF.

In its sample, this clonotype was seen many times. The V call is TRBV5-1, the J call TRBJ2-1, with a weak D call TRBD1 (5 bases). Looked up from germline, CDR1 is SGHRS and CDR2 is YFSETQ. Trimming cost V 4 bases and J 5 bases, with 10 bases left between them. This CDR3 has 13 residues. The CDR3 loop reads CASSGDRNNEQFF. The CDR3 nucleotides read TGCGCCAGCAGCGGCGACAGAAACAATGAGCAGTTCTTC. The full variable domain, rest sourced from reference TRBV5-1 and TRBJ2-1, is KAGVTQTPRYLIKTRGQQVTLSCSPISGHRSVSWYQQTPGQGLQFLFEYFSETQRNKGNFPGRFSGRQFSNSRSEMNVSTLELGDSALYLCASSGDRNNEQFFGPGTRLTVL.

The CDR3 nucleotides are TGTGCCAGCAGCCCTGACAGGCCCAATGAAGCTTTCTTT. The encoded protein is CASSPDRPNEAFF. The rearrangement joins TRBV7-6 to TRBJ1-1, with D maybe TRBD1 (6 bases). CDR1 is SGHVS, CDR2 FNYEAQ, per germline. V lost 5 bases and J 7 bases, leaving 14 bases between the germline ends. This CDR3 spans 13 amino acids.

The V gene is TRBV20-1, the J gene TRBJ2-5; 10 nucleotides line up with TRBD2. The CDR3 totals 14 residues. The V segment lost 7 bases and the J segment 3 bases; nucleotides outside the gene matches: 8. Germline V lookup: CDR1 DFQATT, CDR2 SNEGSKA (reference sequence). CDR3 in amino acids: CSVLAGVLEETQYF. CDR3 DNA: TGCAGTGTTCTAGCGGGAGTCCTAGAAGAGACCCAGTACTTC.

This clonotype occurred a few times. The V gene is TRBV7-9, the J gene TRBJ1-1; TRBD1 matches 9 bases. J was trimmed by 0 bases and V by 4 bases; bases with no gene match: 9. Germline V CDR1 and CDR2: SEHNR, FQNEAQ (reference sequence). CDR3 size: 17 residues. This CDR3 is CASSSAGQGYMNTEAFF. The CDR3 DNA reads TGTGCCAGCAGCTCGGCGGGACAGGGCTACATGAACACTGAAGCTTTCTTT.

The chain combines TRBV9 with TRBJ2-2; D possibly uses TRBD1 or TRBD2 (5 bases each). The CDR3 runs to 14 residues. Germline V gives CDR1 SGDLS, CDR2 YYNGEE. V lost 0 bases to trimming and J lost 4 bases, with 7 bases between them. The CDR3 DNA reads TGTGCCAGCAGCGTAGGGGGGATCACCGGGGAGCTGTTTTTT. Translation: CASSVGGITGELFF.

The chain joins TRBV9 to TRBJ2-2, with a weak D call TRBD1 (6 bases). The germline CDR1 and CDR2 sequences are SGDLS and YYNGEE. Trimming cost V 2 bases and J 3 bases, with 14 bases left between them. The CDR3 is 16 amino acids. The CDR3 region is CASSVGWGLDTGELFF. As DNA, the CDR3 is TGTGCCAGCAGCGTCGGATGGGGGCTGGACACCGGGGAGCTGTTTTTT.

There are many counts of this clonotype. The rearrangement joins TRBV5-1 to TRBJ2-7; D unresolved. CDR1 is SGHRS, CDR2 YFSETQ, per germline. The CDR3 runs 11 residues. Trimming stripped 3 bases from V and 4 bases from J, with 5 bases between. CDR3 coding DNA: TGCGCCAGCAGCTCCAGGTACGAGCAGTACTTC. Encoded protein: CASSSRYEQYF.

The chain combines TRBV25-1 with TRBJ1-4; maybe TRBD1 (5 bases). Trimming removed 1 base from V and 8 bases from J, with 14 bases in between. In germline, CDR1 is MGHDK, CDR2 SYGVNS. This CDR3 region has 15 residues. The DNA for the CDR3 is TGTGCCAGCAGTGAATGGGGGAAAGGCGGGGAAAAACTGTTTTTT. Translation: CASSEWGKGGEKLFF.

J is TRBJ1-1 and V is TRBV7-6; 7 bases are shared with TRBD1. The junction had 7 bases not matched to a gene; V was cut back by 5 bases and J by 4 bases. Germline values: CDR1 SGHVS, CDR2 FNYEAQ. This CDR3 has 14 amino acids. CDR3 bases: TGTGCCAGCAGCCCAGGGGGAGGGAGCACTGAAGCTTTCTTT. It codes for CASSPGGGSTEAFF.

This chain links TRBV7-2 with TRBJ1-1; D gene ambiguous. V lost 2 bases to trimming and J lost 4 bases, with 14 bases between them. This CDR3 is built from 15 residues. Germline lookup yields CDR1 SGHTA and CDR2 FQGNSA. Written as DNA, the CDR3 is TGTGCCAGCAGCTTATTTGCGGTGGAGGGCACTGAAGCTTTCTTT. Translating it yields CASSLFAVEGTEAFF.

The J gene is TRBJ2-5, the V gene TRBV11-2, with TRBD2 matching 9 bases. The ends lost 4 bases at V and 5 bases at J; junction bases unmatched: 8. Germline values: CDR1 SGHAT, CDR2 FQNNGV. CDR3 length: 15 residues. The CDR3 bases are TGTGCCAGCAGCTCGCGCGGGGGGGGGCACGAGACCCAGTACTTC. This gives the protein CASSSRGGGHETQYF.

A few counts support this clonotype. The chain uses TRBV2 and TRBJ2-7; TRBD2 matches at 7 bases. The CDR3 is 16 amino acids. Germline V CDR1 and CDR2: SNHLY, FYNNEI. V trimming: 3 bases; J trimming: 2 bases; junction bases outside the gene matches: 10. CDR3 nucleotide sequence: TGTGCCAGCAGTGACCCCTTGGCGGGAGCCACCTACGAGCAGTACTTC. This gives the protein CASSDPLAGATYEQYF. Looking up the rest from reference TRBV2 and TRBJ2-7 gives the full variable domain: EPEVTQTPSHQVTQMGQEVILRCVPISNHLYFYWYRQILGQKVEFLVSFYNNEISEKSEIFDDQFSVERPDGSNFTLKIRSTKLEDSAMYFCASSDPLAGATYEQYFGPGTRLTVT.

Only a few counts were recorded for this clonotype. The CDR3 loop is CASSYKLPRTDTQYF. CDR3 sequence (DNA): TGTGCCAGCAGTTACAAGTTACCCCGCACAGATACGCAGTATTTT. This chain uses TRBV6-5 with TRBJ2-3, with D hard to call. V lost 2 bases to trimming and J lost 1 base, with 10 bases between them. The CDR3 spans 15 residues. The germline V gene has CDR1 MNHEY and CDR2 SVGAGI.

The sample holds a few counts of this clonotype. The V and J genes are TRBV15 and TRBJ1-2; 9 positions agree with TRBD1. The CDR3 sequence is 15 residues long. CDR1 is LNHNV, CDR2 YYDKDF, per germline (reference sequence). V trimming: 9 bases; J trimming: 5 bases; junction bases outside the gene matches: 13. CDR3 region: CATAERRDRVYGYTF. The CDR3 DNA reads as TGTGCCACGGCCGAGAGACGGGACAGGGTGTATGGCTACACCTTC.

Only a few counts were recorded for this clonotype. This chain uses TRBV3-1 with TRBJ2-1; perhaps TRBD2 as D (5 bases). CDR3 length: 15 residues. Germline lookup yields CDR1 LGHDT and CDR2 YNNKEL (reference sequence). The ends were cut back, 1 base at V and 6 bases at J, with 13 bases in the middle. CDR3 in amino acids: CASSQGRASSNEQFF. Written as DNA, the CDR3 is TGTGCCAGCAGCCAAGGGAGAGCTAGCAGCAATGAGCAGTTCTTC.

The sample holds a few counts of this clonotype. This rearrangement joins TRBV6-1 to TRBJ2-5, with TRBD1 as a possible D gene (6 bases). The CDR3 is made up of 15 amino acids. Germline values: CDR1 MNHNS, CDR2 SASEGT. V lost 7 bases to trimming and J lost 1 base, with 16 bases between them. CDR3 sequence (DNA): TGTGCCAGCAACGGGGCGAAGGGGGTCCAAGAGACCCAGTACTTC. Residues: CASNGAKGVQETQYF.

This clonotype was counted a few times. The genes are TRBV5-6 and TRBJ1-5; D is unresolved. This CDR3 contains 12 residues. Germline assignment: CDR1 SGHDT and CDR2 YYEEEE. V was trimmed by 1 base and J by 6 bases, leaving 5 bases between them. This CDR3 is CASSLLSQPQHF. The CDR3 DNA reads TGTGCCAGCAGCTTGCTCTCTCAGCCCCAGCATTTT. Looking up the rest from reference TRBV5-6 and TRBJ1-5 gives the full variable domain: DAGVTQSPTHLIKTRGQQVTLRCSPKSGHDTVSWYQQALGQGPQFIFQYYEEEERQRGNFPDRFSGHQFPNYSSELNVNALLLGDSALYLCASSLLSQPQHFGDGTRLSIL.